Sequencing of this TCR beta chain was carried out in a study of T-cell reconstitution after alpha-beta-depleted transplantation in children. The study, taken as a whole, reports: From surviving recipient T cells and thymic progenitors came the high day-60 TCRbeta diversity observed in some patients. At one year after transplant, newly produced T cells mostly accounted for T-cell counts and diversity. Approximately two months post-transplant, alpha-beta T cells reportedly originated from several hundred expanded graft clones.

The CDR3 is 14 amino acids. Germline values: CDR1 MNHNS, CDR2 SASEGT. V gave up 7 bases and J gave up 8 bases; unmatched junction bases: 9. With regard to this clonotype: No antigen is known for it.

The TCRbeta library was prepared with unique molecular identifiers. TCRdb ran MiXCR on the PCR reads and lists one entry per CDR3 protein. The table includes fewer than 700,000 distinct CDR3 sequences, 23% detected once. This material consisted of PBMCs, mostly from graft donor cells, taken 360 days after TCRalphabeta/CD19-depleted stem cell transplant. This receptor was obtained from a boy under two years old who had a stem cell transplant for acute myeloid leukemia, so the T cells may come from the graft donor. The gene calls are TRBV6-1 and TRBJ2-3; 10 nucleotides line up with TRBD1. This chain's CDR3 is CASTGTGVFGTQYF. The CDR3 bases are TGTGCCAGCACCGGGACAGGGGTTTTCGGTACGCAGTATTTT.